One T cell receptor beta chain is described in this entry. This sample is drawn from a study of T cells in Graves' hyperthyroidism and ophthalmopathy. The CDR3 regions of TCR beta were amplified from RNA transcripts. Researchers ran a first-round RT-PCR on the TCR CDR3 using the HTBI primer set. MiXCR, run by TCRdb on the multiplex PCR reads, gives a single entry per CDR3 protein. The data contain roughly 660,000 distinct CDR3 sequences, 17% of them singletons. V trimming: 1 base; J trimming: 7 bases; junction bases outside the gene matches: 9. Looked up from germline, CDR1 is LGHNA and CDR2 is YSLEER. This CDR3 spans 16 amino acids.

Sequenced sample: blood. The source of this sequence is a man aged 45-65 years with Graves' hyperthyroidism. The chain joins TRBV4-3 to TRBJ1-5, with TRBD1 matching over 8 bases. CDR3 loop: CASSQGYRTGRQPQHF. CDR3 coding DNA: TGCGCCAGCAGCCAAGGGTACCGGACAGGGCGGCAGCCCCAGCATTTT.